Each of the 27 T cell receptor beta chains below was sequenced from the same sample in a study of blood T cell repertoires in COVID-19 (dated by TCRdb to about 2020). The library was made by the immunoSEQ multiplex PCR assay. Drawn from immuneACCESS, this table holds only the in-frame rearrangements with V and J called that TCRdb kept. Clones are partly lost; checked studies trace under half to an unresolved V gene and leave the rest unexplained. This sample lists some 190,000 clones; more than 75% were detected once. Less than 20% of the sample comes from the top ten. Input material: PBMCs or T cells enriched from blood (not recorded which). Receptor source: a woman in her fifties or sixties with acute COVID-19.

The chain uses TRBV5-1 and TRBJ2-5; no reliable D call. There are 15 residues in the CDR3. Looked up from germline, CDR1 is SGHRS and CDR2 is YFSETQ. Trimming took 4 bases from V and 2 from J, leaving 15 bases between them. The CDR3 DNA sequence: TGCGCCAGCAGCCCTGGAGCCCCCGCTCAAGAGACCCAGTACTTC. Amino acid sequence: CASSPGAPAQETQYF.

This clone was counted between two and nine times. The chain recombines TRBV19 with TRBJ2-2; the D is unclear. There are 14 residues in the CDR3. The V gene's germline CDR1 is LNHDA and CDR2 SQIVND (reference sequence). V lost 7 bases and J 4 bases, leaving 13 bases between the germline ends. CDR3 nucleotides: TGTGCCAGTATCCCGACTCGGTTCACCGGGGAGCTGTTTTTT. Its translation: CASIPTRFTGELFF.

The chain carries TRBV2 and TRBJ2-5, with 12 bases aligning to TRBD2. Germline V lookup: CDR1 SNHLY, CDR2 FYNNEI. V shed 8 bases and J 1 base; nucleotides not matched to a gene: 5. The CDR3 loop spans 15 amino acids. The CDR3 sequence: CASGGLAGSQETQYF. The CDR3, as DNA: TGTGCCAGCGGCGGACTAGCGGGGTCCCAAGAGACCCAGTACTTC.

This chain uses TRBV6-2 or TRBV6-3 with TRBJ1-2, with a possible D match to TRBD1 (6 bases). CDR1 and CDR2 (germline): MNHEY, SVGEGT. V was cut by 5 bases and J by 8 bases, with 12 bases left in between. CDR3 length: 12 residues. For the CDR3, the DNA is TGTGCCAGCAGTCCGACAGGCCGCGGCTACACCTTC. It specifies CASSPTGRGYTF.

This chain uses TRBV21-1 with TRBJ1-1. TRBV21-1 is labeled a pseudogene. CDR3 length: 14 residues. CDR3 nucleotide sequence: TGTGCCAGCACTCCCGAGGGAGGGCAGGGTGAAGCTTTCTTT. Residues: CASTPEGGQGEAFF.

This clone was recorded only once. The rearrangement uses TRBV19 and TRBJ1-5, with 8 bases that match TRBD1. V shed 11 bases, J shed 3 bases, and the junction held 6 bases outside the gene matches. CDR3 size: 13 residues. From germline, CDR1 is LNHDA and CDR2 SQIVND (reference sequence). Here the CDR3 reads CAATGVNNQPQHF. Here the CDR3 DNA reads TGTGCCGCGACAGGGGTCAACAATCAGCCCCAGCATTTT. The full variable domain, in which reference TRBV19 and TRBJ1-5 provide the parts outside the CDR3, is DGGITQSPKYLFRKEGQNVTLSCEQNLNHDAMYWYRQDPGQGLRLIYYSQIVNDFQKGDIAEGYSVSREKKESFPLTVTSAQKNPTAFYLCAATGVNNQPQHFGDGTRLSIL.

This chain connects TRBV7-2 to TRBJ1-5; 9 bases align to TRBD1. CDR1 and CDR2 (germline): SGHTA, FQGNSA. V lost 4 bases to trimming and J lost 6 bases; unmatched junction nucleotides: 4. This CDR3 is 14 amino acids long. The CDR3 protein is CASSSGQGTQPQHF. DNA for the CDR3: TGTGCCAGCAGCTCGGGACAGGGTACTCAGCCCCAGCATTTT.

This sequence joins TRBV9 and TRBJ1-5; 9 nucleotides line up with TRBD1. V was pared by 3 bases and J by 5 bases, with 0 bases of the junction left unmatched. Germline loops: CDR1 SGDLS, CDR2 YYNGEE. This CDR3 region has 13 residues. The CDR3 is CASSGQGDQPQHF. In DNA, the CDR3 is TGTGCCAGCAGCGGACAGGGGGATCAGCCCCAGCATTTT.

V and J are TRBV9 and TRBJ2-5; 10 bases fit TRBD2. The V gene end was trimmed by 0 bases and the J gene end by 2 bases; junction bases not matched to a gene: 4. There are 16 residues in the CDR3. Looked up from germline, CDR1 is SGDLS and CDR2 is YYNGEE. This CDR3 is CASSVASSGGQETQYF. The CDR3 coding sequence is TGTGCCAGCAGCGTAGCTTCTAGCGGGGGACAAGAGACCCAGTACTTC.

The genes are TRBV7-3 and TRBJ1-2; 8 bases line up with TRBD1. This CDR3 region has 13 residues. Germline V gene sequence: CDR1 SGHTA, CDR2 FQGTGA. V gave up 5 bases and J gave up 4 bases; unmatched junction bases: 3. The CDR3 nucleotides read TGTGCCAGCAGCGCCGACAGGGGCTATGGCTACACCTTC. Encoded protein: CASSADRGYGYTF.

V is TRBV18 and J is TRBJ1-3; 7 bases fit TRBD1. The CDR3 covers 16 residues. The V segment lost 3 bases and the J segment 4 bases; nucleotides outside the gene matches: 9. Germline V gene sequence: CDR1 KGHSH, CDR2 LQKENI. DNA for the CDR3: TGTGCCAGCTCACCCCGCGAGGGGGCAGACGGAAACACCATATATTTT. Its protein is CASSPREGADGNTIYF.

This clone showed up just a few times. The chain has TRBV24-1 and TRBJ2-2; tentatively, D is TRBD1 (5 bases). Germline loops: CDR1 KGHDR, CDR2 SFDVKD. The CDR3 has 20 amino acids. V lost 1 base and J lost 0, with 20 bases in between. Written as DNA, the CDR3 is TGTGCCACCAGTGATTTTCCGACGTTCTCGTCAGGGCCGAACACCGGGGAGCTGTTTTTT. It yields the protein CATSDFPTFSSGPNTGELFF.

This clone has more than one count but fewer than ten. This rearrangement joins TRBV19 to TRBJ1-3; no firm D call. V was shortened by 6 bases and J by 0 bases, with 9 bases between the two germline ends. The CDR3 is 14 residues long. Germline assignment: CDR1 LNHDA and CDR2 SQIVND (reference sequence). CDR3: CASREENSGNTIYF. The CDR3 DNA reads as TGTGCCAGTAGGGAGGAAAACTCTGGAAACACCATATATTTT.

This clone was seen at least ten times. V and J are TRBV20-1 and TRBJ1-3; no reliable D call. V was clipped by 3 bases and J by 5 bases, with 17 bases between them. Per the germline V gene, CDR1 is DFQATT and CDR2 is SNEGSKA (reference sequence). The CDR3 is 15 amino acids. CDR3 nucleotide sequence: TGCAGTGCTAGTGACCCGTCCCTCGGGAGAAACACCATATATTTT. It encodes CSASDPSLGRNTIYF.

This sequence joins TRBV7-9 and TRBJ1-4; TRBD1 aligns across 8 bases. J lost 8 bases, V lost 5 bases, and 10 bases had no gene match. Germline CDR1 is SEHNR and CDR2 is FQNEAQ (reference sequence). The CDR3 covers 15 residues. CDR3 residues: CASSPIQGVGEKLFF. CDR3 sequence (DNA): TGTGCCAGCAGCCCAATACAGGGGGTCGGCGAAAAACTGTTTTTT.

This clone was counted a few times. The V call is TRBV6-5, the J call TRBJ2-2; 9 positions match TRBD2. Germline V CDR1 and CDR2: MNHEY, SVGAGI. This CDR3 has 15 amino acids. The V segment lost 7 bases and the J segment 2 bases; nucleotides outside the gene matches: 5. CDR3 DNA: TGTGCCAGCATCGAGCGGGGGGTAAACACCGGGGAGCTGTTTTTT. Its protein is CASIERGVNTGELFF.

In nucleotides, the CDR3 is TGTGCCAGCAGCTCTTCTCCCCAGGTTAGGACCCAGTACTTC. Encoded protein: CASSSSPQVRTQYF. The chain joins TRBV11-1 to TRBJ2-5; D is unclear. In germline, CDR1 is SGHAT, CDR2 FQDESV (reference sequence). This CDR3 region has 14 residues. Trimming cost V 4 bases and J 7 bases, with 16 bases left between them.

The V and J genes are TRBV7-2 and TRBJ1-6, with D unresolved. The CDR3 extends over 13 amino acids. V shed 4 bases and J shed 6 bases, with 7 bases lying between them. CDR1 is SGHTA, CDR2 FQGNSA, per germline. The CDR3 DNA reads as TGTGCCAGCAGCTATCTACTTAATTCACCCCTCCACTTT. Translation gives CASSYLLNSPLHF.

V usage is TRBV7-8 and J usage is TRBJ2-1; D is unresolved. CDR1 and CDR2 (germline): SGHVS, FQNEAQ. V was clipped by 1 base and J by 8 bases, with 3 bases between them. CDR3 length equals 11 residues. Written as DNA, the CDR3 is TGTGCCAGCAGCTTAGTAGATGAGCAGTTCTTC. Translating gives CASSLVDEQFF.

The genes are TRBV20-1 and TRBJ2-7; a weak D match, TRBD1 (6 bases). This CDR3 is 11 amino acids long. Germline lookup yields CDR1 DFQATT and CDR2 SNEGSKA (reference sequence). CDR3 region: CSAHQGGEQYV. The CDR3 DNA follows: TGCAGCGCCCATCAAGGGGGTGAGCAGTACGTC.

The genes are TRBV19 and TRBJ2-3; D is unclear. The CDR3 sequence is 15 residues long. Germline V gene lookup returns CDR1 LNHDA and CDR2 SQIVND (reference sequence). V shed 3 bases and J shed 6 bases, with 16 bases lying between them. In DNA, the CDR3 is TGTGCCAGTAGTATCGGTGGCGTCCGGGTGGATACGCAGTATTTT. Translated: CASSIGGVRVDTQYF.

This clone showed up just a few times. CDR3 in DNA: TGTGCCAGCAGACCCAACACGGGGGGTAACACCGGGGAGCTGTTTTTT. Protein sequence: CASRPNTGGNTGELFF. This chain uses TRBV28 with TRBJ2-2, with TRBD2 matching 7 bases. Per germline, CDR1 MDHEN and CDR2 SYDVKM. Unmatched junction bases numbered 9, after V lost 6 bases and J lost 2 bases. The CDR3 has 16 residues.

This clone was recorded at least ten times. The chain is built from TRBV5-1 and TRBJ2-5, with TRBD2 as a possible D gene (5 bases). The length of the CDR3 is 15 residues. Trimming removed 1 base at V and 7 bases at J, with 17 bases between. The germline V gene encodes CDR1 SGHRS and CDR2 YFSETQ. CDR3 nucleotides: TGCGCCAGCAGCTTGCAAAGCGGTAACAAAGGGACCCAGTACTTC. Its protein is CASSLQSGNKGTQYF. Variable domain in full (rest from reference TRBV5-1 and TRBJ2-5): KAGVTQTPRYLIKTRGQQVTLSCSPISGHRSVSWYQQTPGQGLQFLFEYFSETQRNKGNFPGRFSGRQFSNSRSEMNVSTLELGDSALYLCASSLQSGNKGTQYFGPGTRLLVL.

The chain carries TRBV9 and TRBJ2-2, with 8 nucleotides matching TRBD2. After removal of 0 bases from V and 6 bases from J, the junction contained 7 bases not matched to a gene. CDR3 length: 16 residues. Germline CDR1 is SGDLS and CDR2 is YYNGEE. The CDR3: CASSVVSGGGAGELFF. CDR3 DNA sequence: TGTGCCAGCAGCGTAGTGAGCGGGGGAGGAGCCGGGGAGCTGTTTTTT.

The CDR3 protein is CASSQGEGSGSSGANVLTF. The CDR3 DNA reads TGCGCCAGCAGCCAAGGAGAGGGTAGCGGGTCTTCTGGGGCCAACGTCCTGACTTTC. The gene calls are TRBV4-1 and TRBJ2-6; 7 bases are a match to TRBD2. The CDR3 is 19 residues long. The V segment lost 1 base and the J segment 1 base; nucleotides outside the gene matches: 10. Germline CDR1 is MGHRA and CDR2 is YSYEKL.

The chain combines TRBV28 with TRBJ2-2; 10 nucleotides align to TRBD2. CDR3 length: 16 amino acids. Germline lookup yields CDR1 MDHEN and CDR2 SYDVKM. Trimming cost V 8 bases and J 4 bases; bases outside gene matches: 10. The CDR3 loop reads CASLFSGGSATGELFF. Written as DNA, the CDR3 is TGTGCCAGCTTGTTTAGCGGGGGGTCCGCCACCGGGGAGCTGTTTTTT.

In its sample, this clone was seen a few times. V usage is TRBV4-1 and J usage is TRBJ1-5; 8 bases match TRBD1. This CDR3 has 15 residues. V was pared by 4 bases and J by 3 bases, with 5 bases of the junction left unmatched. Germline V CDR1 and CDR2: MGHRA, YSYEKL. The CDR3 bases are TGCGCCAGCAGCCTCGAGGGACAGGTCAATCAGCCCCAGCATTTT. It is translated as CASSLEGQVNQPQHF.